The 2 T cell receptor beta chains presented below share a single source sample, sequenced in a study of blood T cell repertoires in COVID-19. Sequencing used immunoSEQ multiplex PCR; TCRdb keeps in-frame clones, though not all of them. This sample has roughly 24,000 clones; roughly 85% occur once, and the top ten carry 25% to 35%. Sequencing input: peripheral blood. The source is a human donor in a cohort sampled during active COVID-19.

The chain recombines TRBV9 with TRBJ2-7, with 10 bases that match TRBD2. The J segment lost 4 bases and the V segment lost 3 bases, leaving 7 bases of the junction unmatched. Germline CDR1 and CDR2: SGDLS and YYNGEE. The CDR3 is 15 residues long. The CDR3 reads CASSESAGGQYEQYF. The CDR3 DNA follows: TGTGCCAGCAGCGAATCAGCGGGAGGGCAGTACGAGCAGTACTTC.

The chain joins TRBV28 to TRBJ2-2; 10 positions match TRBD2. Germline V gene data show CDR1 as MDHEN and CDR2 as SYDVKM. Trimming removed 2 bases from V and 4 bases from J; junction bases left unmatched: 4. The CDR3 covers 16 residues. CDR3 nucleotides: TGTGCCAGCAGTTTACTAGCGGGAGCGGGCACCGGGGAGCTGTTTTTT. Its protein is CASSLLAGAGTGELFF.